This TCR beta chain is from a study of blood T cell repertoires in COVID-19. The repertoire was sequenced with immunoSEQ multiplex PCR; TCRdb's copy has only in-frame clones and lacks some. The sample holds a few hundred thousand clones, about 90% seen once. Among Cohort 3 donors, those recovered had two negative PCRs, clearance, or symptom resolution. The sequence was obtained from a woman aged 25 to 45 who had recovered from COVID-19. The sequencing sample was made of PBMCs or T cells enriched from blood (not recorded which).

In nucleotides, the CDR3 is TGCGCCAGCAGGGACGGCAGGGGGATTCGGAGAGGCTACACCTTC. Amino acid sequence: CASRDGRGIRRGYTF. The chain combines TRBV4-1 with TRBJ1-2; 7 bases match TRBD1. The CDR3 length is 15 residues. In germline, CDR1 is MGHRA, CDR2 YSYEKL. V shed 6 bases, J shed 8 bases, and the junction held 15 bases outside the gene matches.